The 3 T cell receptor beta chains below were found in one sample sequenced in a study of human T cells and chemical hapten exposure. Total RNA came from unfractionated whole blood. Individual cDNA molecules had unique molecular identifiers attached to them by the library. A single record per CDR3 protein comes from TCRdb applying MiXCR to the reads. The table includes about 120,000 distinct CDR3 sequences, approximately 9% detected once. Material for sequencing was whole blood. Receptor source: a human donor in good health. Some clones in this sample may be carry-over from other donors' samples.

This clonotype was counted between two and nine times. The CDR3 nucleotides are TGCGCCAGCAGCCAAGGGAAACTAGCGTATGAGCAGTTCTTC. It translates to CASSQGKLAYEQFF. The J gene is TRBJ2-1, the V gene TRBV4-1, with 7 bases that match TRBD2. Germline V gives CDR1 MGHRA, CDR2 YSYEKL. The length of the CDR3 is 14 residues. Trimming took 1 base from V and 8 from J; bases not matched to a gene: 5.

This clonotype was seen a handful of times. This chain joins TRBV11-2 and TRBJ2-7, with 8 bases matching TRBD1. The junction had 12 bases not matched to a gene; V was cut back by 5 bases and J by 6 bases. In germline, CDR1 is SGHAT, CDR2 FQNNGV. The CDR3 runs 15 residues. The CDR3 nucleotides read TGTGCCAGCAGCCCCAACCAGGGGGCGCGCGGCGAGCAGTACTTC. It yields the protein CASSPNQGARGEQYF.

This clonotype was observed many times. CDR3 sequence: CASSYDGNNQPQHF. The CDR3 region has the DNA TGTGCCAGCAGCTATGACGGGAACAATCAGCCCCAGCATTTT. This chain joins TRBV5-8 and TRBJ1-5, with D unresolved. CDR1 is SGHTS and CDR2 is YDEGEE in the germline V gene. V gave up 3 bases and J gave up 3 bases, with 10 bases separating them. CDR3 length equals 14 residues. The entire variable domain, with the rest obtained from reference TRBV5-8 and TRBJ1-5, is as follows: EAGVTQSPTHLIKTRGQQATLRCSPISGHTSVYWYQQALGLGLQFLLWYDEGEERNRGNFPPRFSGRQFPNYSSELNVNALELEDSALYLCASSYDGNNQPQHFGDGTRLSIL.